What follows is one TCR beta chain and its context. The CDR3 length is 19 residues. Trimming took 1 base from V and 1 from J; bases not matched to a gene: 12. Germline lookup yields CDR1 SGHRS and CDR2 YFSETQ. In the authors' workflow: Estimation of nucleated cell counts relied on the amplification of reference gene primers. Data came from immunoSEQ multiplex PCR; TCRdb stores just in-frame clones and leaves some out. The V and J calls and the clone size are those of that table, but D and trimming were determined from the DNA. The sample lists about 58,000 clones, roughly four fifths occurring once. This record belongs to a study of blood T cell repertoires in COVID-19. In the study overall: Samples taken during acute and convalescent COVID-19 were collected in the United States, Italy and Spain. Sources were T cells, B-cell-depleted T cells, or PBMCs; the material itself was cDNA or gDNA.

Seattle's cohort entered during active infection and was followed longitudinally. The clonotype comes from a man aged 60 to 75 with COVID-19, enrolled during active disease. The sequenced sample consisted of peripheral blood. The V and J genes are TRBV5-1 and TRBJ2-3, with 10 bases identical to TRBD2. The CDR3 nucleotides are TGCGCCAGCAGCTTGAGGTTGGGGTTGGGGACTAGCGGCACAGATACGCAGTATTTT. It is translated as CASSLRLGLGTSGTDTQYF.